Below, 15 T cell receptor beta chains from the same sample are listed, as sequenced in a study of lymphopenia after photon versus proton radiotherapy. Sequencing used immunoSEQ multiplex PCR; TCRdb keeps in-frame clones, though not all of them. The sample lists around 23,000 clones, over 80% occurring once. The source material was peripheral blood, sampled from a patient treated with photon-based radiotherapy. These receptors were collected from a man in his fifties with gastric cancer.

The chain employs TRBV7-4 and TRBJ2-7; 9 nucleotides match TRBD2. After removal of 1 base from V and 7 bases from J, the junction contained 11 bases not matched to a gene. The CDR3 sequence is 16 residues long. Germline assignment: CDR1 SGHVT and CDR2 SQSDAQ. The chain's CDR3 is CASSLDAGTSPWEQYV. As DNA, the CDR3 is TGTGCCAGCAGCTTAGATGCCGGGACTAGCCCTTGGGAGCAGTACGTC.

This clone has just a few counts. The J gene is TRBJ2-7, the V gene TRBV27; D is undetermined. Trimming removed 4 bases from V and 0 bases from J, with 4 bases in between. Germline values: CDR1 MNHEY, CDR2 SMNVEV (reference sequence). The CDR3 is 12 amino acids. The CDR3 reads CASSYNSYEQYF. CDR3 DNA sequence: TGTGCCAGCAGTTACAACTCCTACGAGCAGTACTTC.

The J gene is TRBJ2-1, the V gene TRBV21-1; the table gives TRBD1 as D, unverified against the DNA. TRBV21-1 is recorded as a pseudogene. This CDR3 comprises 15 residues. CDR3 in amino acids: CASRVNDTTNNEQFF. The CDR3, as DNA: TGTGCCAGCAGGGTTAACGATACAACCAACAATGAGCAGTTCTTC.

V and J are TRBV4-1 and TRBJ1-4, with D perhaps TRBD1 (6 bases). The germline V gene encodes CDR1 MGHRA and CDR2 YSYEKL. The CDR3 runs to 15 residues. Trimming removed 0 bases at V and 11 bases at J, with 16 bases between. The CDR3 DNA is TGCGCCAGCAGCCAAGATCCCAACAACAGGGCCAAACTGTTTTTT. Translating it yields CASSQDPNNRAKLFF.

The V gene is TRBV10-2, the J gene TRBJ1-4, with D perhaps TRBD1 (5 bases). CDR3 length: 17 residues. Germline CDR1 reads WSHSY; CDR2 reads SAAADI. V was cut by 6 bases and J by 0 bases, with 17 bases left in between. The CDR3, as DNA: TGCGCCAGCAGGGCCCACACGGGGGGATCAACTAATGAAAAACTGTTTTTT. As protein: CASRAHTGGSTNEKLFF.

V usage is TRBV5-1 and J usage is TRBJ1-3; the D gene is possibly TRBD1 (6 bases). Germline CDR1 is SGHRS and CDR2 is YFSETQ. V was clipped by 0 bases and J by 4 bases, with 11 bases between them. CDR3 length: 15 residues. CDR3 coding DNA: TGCGCCAGCAGCTTGGCGGGGGCTTCGGGAAACACCATATATTTT. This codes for CASSLAGASGNTIYF. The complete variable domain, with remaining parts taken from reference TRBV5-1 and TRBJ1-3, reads KAGVTQTPRYLIKTRGQQVTLSCSPISGHRSVSWYQQTPGQGLQFLFEYFSETQRNKGNFPGRFSGRQFSNSRSEMNVSTLELGDSALYLCASSLAGASGNTIYFGEGSWLTVV.

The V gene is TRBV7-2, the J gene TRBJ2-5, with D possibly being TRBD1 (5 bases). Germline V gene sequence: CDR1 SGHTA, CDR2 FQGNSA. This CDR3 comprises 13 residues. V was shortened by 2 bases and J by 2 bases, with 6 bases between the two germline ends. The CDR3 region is CASSLHRQETQYF. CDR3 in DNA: TGTGCCAGCAGCTTACACAGGCAAGAGACCCAGTACTTC.

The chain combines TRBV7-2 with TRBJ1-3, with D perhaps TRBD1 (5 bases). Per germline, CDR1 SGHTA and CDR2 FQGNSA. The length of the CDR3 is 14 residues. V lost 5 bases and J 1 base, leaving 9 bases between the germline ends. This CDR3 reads CASSQGTSGNTIYF. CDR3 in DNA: TGTGCCAGCAGCCAGGGAACGTCTGGAAACACCATATATTTT.

CDR3 in DNA: TGTGCCATCAGTGAGTCGTTGGGTCAGCCCCAGCATTTT. Translation: CAISESLGQPQHF. V gene TRBV10-3 combines with J gene TRBJ1-5; no clear D gene. Trimming took 0 bases from V and 6 from J, leaving 6 bases between them. Germline values: CDR1 ENHRY, CDR2 SYGVKD. The CDR3 sequence is 13 residues long.

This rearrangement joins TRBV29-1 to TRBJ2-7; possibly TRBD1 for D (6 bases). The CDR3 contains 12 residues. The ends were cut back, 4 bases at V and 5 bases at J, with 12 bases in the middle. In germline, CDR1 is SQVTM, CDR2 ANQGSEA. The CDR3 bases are TGCAGCGTTGTCGGCAGGGGTGACGAGCAGTACTTC. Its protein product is CSVVGRGDEQYF.

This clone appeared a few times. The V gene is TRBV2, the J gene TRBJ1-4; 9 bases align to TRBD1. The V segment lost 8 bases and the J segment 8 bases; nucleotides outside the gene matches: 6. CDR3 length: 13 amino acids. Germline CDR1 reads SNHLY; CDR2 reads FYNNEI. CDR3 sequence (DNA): TGTGCCAGCCTGGGACAGGGCGGGGAAAAACTGTTTTTT. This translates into CASLGQGGEKLFF. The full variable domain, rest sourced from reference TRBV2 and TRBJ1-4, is EPEVTQTPSHQVTQMGQEVILRCVPISNHLYFYWYRQILGQKVEFLVSFYNNEISEKSEIFDDQFSVERPDGSNFTLKIRSTKLEDSAMYFCASLGQGGEKLFFGSGTQLSVL.

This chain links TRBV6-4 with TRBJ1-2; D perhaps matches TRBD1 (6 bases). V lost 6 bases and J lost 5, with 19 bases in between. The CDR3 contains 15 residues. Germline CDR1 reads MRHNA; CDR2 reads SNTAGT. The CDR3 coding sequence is TGTGCCAGCAGCCCCAGACAGGAGGGAGGGTATGGCTACACCTTC. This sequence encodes CASSPRQEGGYGYTF.

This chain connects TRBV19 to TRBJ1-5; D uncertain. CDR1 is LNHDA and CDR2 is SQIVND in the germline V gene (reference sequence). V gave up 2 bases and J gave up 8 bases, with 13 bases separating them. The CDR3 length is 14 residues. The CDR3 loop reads CASSIFSARKPQHF. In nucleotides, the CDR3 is TGTGCCAGTAGTATATTTTCGGCGAGGAAGCCCCAGCATTTT.

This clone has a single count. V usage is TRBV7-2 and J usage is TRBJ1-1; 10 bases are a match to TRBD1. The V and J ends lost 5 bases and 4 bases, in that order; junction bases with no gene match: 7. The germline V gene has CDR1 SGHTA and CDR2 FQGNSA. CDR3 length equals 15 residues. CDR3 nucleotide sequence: TGTGCCAGCAGCCCAGGGACAGGGGTCGGCACTGAAGCTTTCTTT. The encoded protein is CASSPGTGVGTEAFF.

CDR3 amino acids: CASGLVTGVETQYF. CDR3 sequence (DNA): TGTGCTAGTGGTTTGGTTACAGGGGTGGAGACCCAGTACTTC. The chain joins TRBV12-5 to TRBJ2-5; 7 positions match TRBD1. Germline CDR1 reads LGHNT; CDR2 reads FRNRAP. V gave up 0 bases and J gave up 5 bases; unmatched junction bases: 3. This CDR3 has 14 residues.